Only one count was recorded for the clone carrying this T cell receptor beta chain. The antigen is unknown. The repertoire was sequenced with immunoSEQ multiplex PCR; TCRdb's copy has only in-frame clones and lacks some. The sample lists 79,000 or so clones, approximately 85% occurring once. CDR1 and CDR2 (germline): MNHEY, SMNVEV (reference sequence). V was clipped by 5 bases and J by 4 bases; unmatched bases: 10. This CDR3 contains 17 residues. Prior autoimmune disease or systemic immunosuppression barred patients. The data originate from a study of OX40 agonist ivuxolimab in advanced cancers. Study-wide points: Some patients without response likewise showed low normalized clonal expansion. Researchers report that CD8+ T cells had, on average, more expanded clones than CD4+. The antigens recognized by the expanded peripheral T cells, that is their antigen specificity, were not determined.

The specimen comprised CD4+ or CD8+ T cells sorted from blood, sampled in a trial of the OX40 agonist ivuxolimab. The receptor comes from an adult with an advanced solid tumor such as melanoma, head and neck, liver or kidney cancer. The chain has TRBV27 and TRBJ2-4, with 11 bases matching TRBD2. The CDR3 DNA reads as TGTGCCAGCAGTAGGAATAGCGGGGGGGCTGGTAAAAACATTCAGTACTTC. Translated: CASSRNSGGAGKNIQYF.